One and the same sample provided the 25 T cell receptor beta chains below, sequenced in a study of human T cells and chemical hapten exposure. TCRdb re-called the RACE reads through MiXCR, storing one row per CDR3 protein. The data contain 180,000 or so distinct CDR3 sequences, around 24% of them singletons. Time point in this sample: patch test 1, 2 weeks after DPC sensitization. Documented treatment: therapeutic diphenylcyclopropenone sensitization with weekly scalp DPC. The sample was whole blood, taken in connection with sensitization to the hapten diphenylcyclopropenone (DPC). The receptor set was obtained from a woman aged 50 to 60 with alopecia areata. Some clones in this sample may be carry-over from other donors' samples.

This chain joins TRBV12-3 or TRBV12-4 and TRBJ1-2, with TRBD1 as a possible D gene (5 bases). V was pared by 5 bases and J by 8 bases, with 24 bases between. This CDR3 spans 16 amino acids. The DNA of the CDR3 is TGTGCCAGCAGTCGAGGGGTAGGGACGGTTAAAACGGGCTACACCTTC. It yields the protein CASSRGVGTVKTGYTF.

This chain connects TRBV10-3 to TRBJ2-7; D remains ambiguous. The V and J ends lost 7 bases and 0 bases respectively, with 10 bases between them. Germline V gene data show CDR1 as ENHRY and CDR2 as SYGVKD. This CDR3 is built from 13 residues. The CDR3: CAINQGSSYEQYF. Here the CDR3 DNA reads TGTGCCATCAATCAAGGTAGCTCCTACGAGCAGTACTTC.

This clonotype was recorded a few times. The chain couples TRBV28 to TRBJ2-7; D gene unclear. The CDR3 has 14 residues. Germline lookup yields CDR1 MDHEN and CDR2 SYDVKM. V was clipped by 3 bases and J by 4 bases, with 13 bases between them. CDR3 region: CASSLTGVKYEQYF. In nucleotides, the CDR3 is TGTGCCAGCAGTTTGACTGGGGTGAAGTACGAGCAGTACTTC.

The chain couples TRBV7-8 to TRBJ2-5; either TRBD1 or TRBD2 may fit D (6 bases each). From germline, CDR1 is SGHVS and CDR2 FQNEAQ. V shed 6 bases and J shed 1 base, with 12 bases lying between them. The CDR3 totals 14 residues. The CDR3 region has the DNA TGTGCCAGCAGTCGGGGGCGATTCCAAGAGACCCAGTACTTC. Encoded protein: CASSRGRFQETQYF.

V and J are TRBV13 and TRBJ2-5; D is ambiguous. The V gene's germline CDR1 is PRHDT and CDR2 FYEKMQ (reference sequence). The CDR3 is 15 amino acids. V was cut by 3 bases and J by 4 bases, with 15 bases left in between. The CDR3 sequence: CASSLRTTSRETQYF. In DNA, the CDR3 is TGTGCCAGCAGCTTGAGGACCACGAGCCGAGAGACCCAGTACTTC.

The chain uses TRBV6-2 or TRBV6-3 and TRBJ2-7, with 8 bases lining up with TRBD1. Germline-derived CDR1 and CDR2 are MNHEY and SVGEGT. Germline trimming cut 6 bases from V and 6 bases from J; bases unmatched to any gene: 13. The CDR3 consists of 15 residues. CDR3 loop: CASRAVTGVGSEQYF. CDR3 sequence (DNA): TGTGCCAGCAGAGCAGTGACAGGGGTAGGATCCGAGCAGTACTTC.

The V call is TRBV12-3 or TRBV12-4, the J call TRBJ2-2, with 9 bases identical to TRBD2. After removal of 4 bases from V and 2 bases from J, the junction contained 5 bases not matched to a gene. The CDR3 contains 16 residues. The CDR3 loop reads CASSWGLAVNTGELFF. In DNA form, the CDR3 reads TGTGCCAGCAGTTGGGGACTAGCCGTTAACACCGGGGAGCTGTTTTTT.

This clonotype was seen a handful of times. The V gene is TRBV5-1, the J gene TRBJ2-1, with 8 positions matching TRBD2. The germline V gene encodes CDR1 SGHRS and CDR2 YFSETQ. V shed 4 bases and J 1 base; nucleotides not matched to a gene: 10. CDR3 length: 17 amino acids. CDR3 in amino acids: CASSIIAGRFSYNEQFF. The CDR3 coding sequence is TGCGCCAGCAGCATCATAGCGGGACGATTTTCCTACAATGAGCAGTTCTTC.

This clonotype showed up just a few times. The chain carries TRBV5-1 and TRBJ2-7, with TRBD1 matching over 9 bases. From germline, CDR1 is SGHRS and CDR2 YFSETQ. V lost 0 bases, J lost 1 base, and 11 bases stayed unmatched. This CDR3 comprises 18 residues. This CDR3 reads CASSLETLQGASSYEQYF. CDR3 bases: TGCGCCAGCAGCTTGGAAACTCTACAGGGGGCTTCGTCCTACGAGCAGTACTTC.

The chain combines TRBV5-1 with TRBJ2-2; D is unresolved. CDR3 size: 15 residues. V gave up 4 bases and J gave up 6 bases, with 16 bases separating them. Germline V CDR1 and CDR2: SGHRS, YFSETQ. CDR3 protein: CASSHLGDAPGELFF. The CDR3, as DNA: TGCGCCAGCAGCCATTTAGGTGACGCTCCCGGGGAGCTGTTTTTT.

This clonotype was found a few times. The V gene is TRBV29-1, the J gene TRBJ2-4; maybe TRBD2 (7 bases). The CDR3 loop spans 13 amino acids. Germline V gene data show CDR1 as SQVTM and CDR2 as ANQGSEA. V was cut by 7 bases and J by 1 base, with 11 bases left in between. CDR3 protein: CSGGGGAKNIQYF. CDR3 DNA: TGCAGCGGAGGGGGGGGGGCCAAAAACATTCAGTACTTC.

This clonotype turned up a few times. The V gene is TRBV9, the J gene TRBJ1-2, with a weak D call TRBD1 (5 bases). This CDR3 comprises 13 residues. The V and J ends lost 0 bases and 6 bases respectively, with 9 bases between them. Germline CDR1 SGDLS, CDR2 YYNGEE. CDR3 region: CASSVVGPDGYTF. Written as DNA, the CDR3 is TGTGCCAGCAGCGTAGTGGGGCCGGATGGCTACACCTTC. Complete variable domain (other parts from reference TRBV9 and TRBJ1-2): DSGVTQTPKHLITATGQRVTLRCSPRSGDLSVYWYQQSLDQGLQFLIQYYNGEERAKGNILERFSAQQFPDLHSELNLSSLELGDSALYFCASSVVGPDGYTFGSGTRLTVV.

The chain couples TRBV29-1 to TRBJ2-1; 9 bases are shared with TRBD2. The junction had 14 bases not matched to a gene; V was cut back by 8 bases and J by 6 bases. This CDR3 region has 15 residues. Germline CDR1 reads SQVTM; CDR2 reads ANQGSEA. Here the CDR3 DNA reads TGCAGCATAAAAATAGCGGGAGTCGGAACCAATGAGCAGTTCTTC. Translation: CSIKIAGVGTNEQFF.

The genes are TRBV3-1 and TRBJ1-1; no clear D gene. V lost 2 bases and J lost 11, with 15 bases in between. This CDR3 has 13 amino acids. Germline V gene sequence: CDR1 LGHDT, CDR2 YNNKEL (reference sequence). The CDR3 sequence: CASSQLGRIDAFF. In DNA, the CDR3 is TGTGCCAGCAGCCAACTAGGACGAATCGACGCTTTCTTT. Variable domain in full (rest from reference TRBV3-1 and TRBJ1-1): DTAVSQTPKYLVTQMGNDKSIKCEQNLGHDTMYWYKQDSKKFLKIMFSYNNKELIINETVPNRFSPKSPDKAHLNLHINSLELGDSAVYFCASSQLGRIDAFFGQGTRLTVV.

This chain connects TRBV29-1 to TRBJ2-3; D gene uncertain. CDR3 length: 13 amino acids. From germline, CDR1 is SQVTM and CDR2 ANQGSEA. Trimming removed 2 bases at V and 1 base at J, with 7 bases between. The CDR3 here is CSVETAGTDTQYF. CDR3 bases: TGCAGCGTTGAAACGGCAGGCACAGATACGCAGTATTTT.

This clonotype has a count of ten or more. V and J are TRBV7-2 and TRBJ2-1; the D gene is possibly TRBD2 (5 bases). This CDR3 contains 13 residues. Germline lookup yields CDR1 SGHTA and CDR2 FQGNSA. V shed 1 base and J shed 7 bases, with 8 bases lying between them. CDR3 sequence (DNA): TGTGCCAGCAGCTTAGTAAGGGAGAATGAGCAGTTCTTC. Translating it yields CASSLVRENEQFF.

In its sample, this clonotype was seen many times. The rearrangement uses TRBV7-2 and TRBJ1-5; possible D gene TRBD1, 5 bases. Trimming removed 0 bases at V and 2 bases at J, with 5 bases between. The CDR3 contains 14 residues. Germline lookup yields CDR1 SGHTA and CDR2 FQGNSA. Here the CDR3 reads CASSLAGGNQPQHF. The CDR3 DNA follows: TGTGCCAGCAGCTTAGCAGGGGGCAATCAGCCCCAGCATTTT.

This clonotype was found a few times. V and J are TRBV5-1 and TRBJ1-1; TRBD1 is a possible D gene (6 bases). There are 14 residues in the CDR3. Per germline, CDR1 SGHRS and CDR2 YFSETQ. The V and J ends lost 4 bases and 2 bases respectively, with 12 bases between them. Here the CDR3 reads CASSGGTYNTEAFF. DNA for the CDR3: TGCGCCAGCAGCGGCGGGACATATAACACTGAAGCTTTCTTT.

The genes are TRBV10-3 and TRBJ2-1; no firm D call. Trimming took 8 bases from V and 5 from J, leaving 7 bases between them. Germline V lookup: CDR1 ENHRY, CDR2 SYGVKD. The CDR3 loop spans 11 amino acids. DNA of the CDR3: TGTGCCATCGGACGAGACAATGAGCAGTTCTTC. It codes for CAIGRDNEQFF.

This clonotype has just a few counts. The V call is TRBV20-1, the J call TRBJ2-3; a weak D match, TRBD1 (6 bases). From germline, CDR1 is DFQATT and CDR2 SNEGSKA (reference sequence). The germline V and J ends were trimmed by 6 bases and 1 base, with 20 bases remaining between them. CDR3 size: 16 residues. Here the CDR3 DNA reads TGCAGTGCGAGAAGGGGGTCGACGATCCGCACAGATACGCAGTATTTT. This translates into CSARRGSTIRTDTQYF.

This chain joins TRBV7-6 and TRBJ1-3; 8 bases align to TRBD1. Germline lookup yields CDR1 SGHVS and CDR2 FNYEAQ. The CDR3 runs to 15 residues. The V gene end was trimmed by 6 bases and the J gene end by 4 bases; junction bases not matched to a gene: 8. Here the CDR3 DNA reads TGTGCCAGCAGTCAGACAGGGGCTGCGGGAAACACCATATATTTT. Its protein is CASSQTGAAGNTIYF.

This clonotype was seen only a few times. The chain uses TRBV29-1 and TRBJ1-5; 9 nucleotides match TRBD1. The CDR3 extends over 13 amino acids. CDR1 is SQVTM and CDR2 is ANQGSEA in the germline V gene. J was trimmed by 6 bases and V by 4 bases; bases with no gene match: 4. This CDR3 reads CSVGTGAGQPQHF. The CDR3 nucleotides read TGCAGCGTTGGGACAGGGGCAGGTCAGCCCCAGCATTTT.

The CDR3 loop reads CASSVNPGGEAFF. The CDR3 DNA reads TGTGCCAGCAGTGTAAACCCAGGGGGTGAAGCTTTCTTT. The rearrangement joins TRBV7-3 to TRBJ1-1; 7 nucleotides agree with TRBD1. The CDR3 has 13 residues. Trimming took 6 bases from V and 7 from J; bases not matched to a gene: 8. CDR1 is SGHTA, CDR2 FQGTGA, per germline.

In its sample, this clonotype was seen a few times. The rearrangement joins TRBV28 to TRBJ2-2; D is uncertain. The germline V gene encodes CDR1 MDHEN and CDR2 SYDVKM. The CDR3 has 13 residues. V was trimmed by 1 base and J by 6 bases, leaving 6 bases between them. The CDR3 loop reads CASSLLGAGELFF. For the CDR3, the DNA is TGTGCCAGCAGTTTATTAGGAGCCGGGGAGCTGTTTTTT.

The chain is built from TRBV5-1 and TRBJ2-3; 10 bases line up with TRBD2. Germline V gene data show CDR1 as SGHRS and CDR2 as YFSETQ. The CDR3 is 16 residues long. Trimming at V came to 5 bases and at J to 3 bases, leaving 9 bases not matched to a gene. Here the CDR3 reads CASSNPTSGVTDTQYF. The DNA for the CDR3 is TGCGCCAGCAGTAATCCCACTAGCGGGGTTACAGATACGCAGTATTTT.